Given below is one TCR beta chain in context. Antigen unknown. The read ends 3 residues early relative to the CDR3; the germline J gene fills the gap. Method: immunoSEQ multiplex PCR; TCRdb's copy keeps in-frame clones and lacks some. This specimen shows around 39,000 clones; the ten leading clones hold 6% to 8.5%. The record originates from a study of T cells in women clearing cervical HPV infection. Background on the study: Donors had HPV16-related CIN3 or worse; 2 had invasive cancer. Controls' single incident HPV16 infection cleared within 12 months without precancer. Cases' blood sampling followed lesion detection by median around 160 days (90 to 200).

General study points: Cases carried less TRBV6-7 than controls: about 0.1% versus 0.15%.

CDR3 length: 14 residues. Germline V gene lookup returns CDR1 SGHTA and CDR2 FQGNSA. The ends lost 9 bases at V and 0 bases at J; junction bases unmatched: 7. The chain carries TRBV7-2 and TRBJ1-2; 7 bases align to TRBD1. The clonotype originates from a woman aged 18 to 75 with a cervical HPV16 infection that either progressed to CIN3+ or cleared (not recorded which). The sample comprised blood buffy coat. The chain's CDR3 is CASTGTDSNYGYTF. The CDR3 bases that were read are TGTGCCAGTACCGGGACAGATTCTAACTATGGC.